The T cell receptor (beta chain) under discussion was sequenced for a study of T cells in Graves' hyperthyroidism and ophthalmopathy. The V gene's germline CDR1 is SGHTA and CDR2 FQGNSA. CDR3 length equals 14 residues. V gave up 1 base and J gave up 4 bases, with 10 bases separating them. TCR beta CDR3 sequences were amplified from RNA transcripts. First-round RT-PCR with HTBI primers amplified the TCR CDR3 region. TCRdb passed the multiplex PCR reads through MiXCR, listing each CDR3 protein once. The sample contains nearly 750,000 distinct CDR3 sequences, 30% to 40% of which appear only once. The TCR originated in a woman between 40 and 55 years old with Graves' hyperthyroidism. Sequencing was done on a sample of blood. The gene calls are TRBV7-2 and TRBJ1-2; a weak D match, TRBD1 (5 bases). The CDR3 region has the DNA TGTGCCAGCAGCTTAGATCCGGGACTCTATGGCTACACCTTC. Protein product: CASSLDPGLYGYTF.